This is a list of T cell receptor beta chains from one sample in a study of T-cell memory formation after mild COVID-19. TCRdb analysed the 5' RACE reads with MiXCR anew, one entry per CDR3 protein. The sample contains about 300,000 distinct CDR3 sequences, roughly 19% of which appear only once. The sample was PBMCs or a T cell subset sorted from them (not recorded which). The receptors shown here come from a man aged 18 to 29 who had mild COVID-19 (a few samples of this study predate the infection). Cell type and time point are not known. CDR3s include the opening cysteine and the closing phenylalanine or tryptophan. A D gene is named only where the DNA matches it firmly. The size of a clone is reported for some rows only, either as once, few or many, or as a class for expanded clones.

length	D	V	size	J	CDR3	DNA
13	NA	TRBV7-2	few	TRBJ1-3	CASTGRAGNTIYF	TGTGCCAGCACCGGCAGGGCTGGAAACACCATATATTTT
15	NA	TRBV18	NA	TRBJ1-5	CASSVSTIGNQPQHF	TGTGCCAGCTCGGTCAGTACAATCGGCAATCAGCCCCAGCATTTT
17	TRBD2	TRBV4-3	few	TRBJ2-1	CASSQDPLAGGSNEQFF	TGCGCCAGCAGCCAAGACCCCCTAGCGGGGGGTAGTAATGAGCAGTTCTTC
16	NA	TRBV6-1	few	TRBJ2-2	CASSEERVWGTGELFF	TGTGCCAGCAGTGAAGAAAGGGTGTGGGGCACCGGGGAGCTGTTTTTT
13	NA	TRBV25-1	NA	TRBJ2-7	CARGVDTPYEQYF	TGTGCCAGAGGGGTGGATACACCCTACGAGCAGTACTTC
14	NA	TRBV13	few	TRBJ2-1	CASSPPRDYNEQFF	TGTGCCAGCAGCCCACCCAGGGACTACAATGAGCAGTTCTTC
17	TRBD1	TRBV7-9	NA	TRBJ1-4	CASSWSGTEREGEKLFF	TGTGCCAGCAGCTGGTCCGGGACAGAGAGGGAAGGCGAAAAACTGTTTTTT
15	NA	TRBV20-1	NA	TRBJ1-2	CSAQNRDIGFYGYTF	TGCAGTGCTCAGAACCGGGACATCGGATTCTATGGCTACACCTTC
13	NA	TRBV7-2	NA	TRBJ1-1	CASTETGNTEAFF	TGTGCCAGCACTGAGACAGGGAACACTGAAGCTTTCTTT
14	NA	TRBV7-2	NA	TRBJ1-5	CASSSGRAPQPQHF	TGTGCCAGCAGCTCGGGAAGGGCCCCTCAGCCCCAGCATTTT
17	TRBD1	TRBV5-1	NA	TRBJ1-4	CASRRGYGTGKNEKLFF	TGCGCCAGCAGGAGGGGATACGGGACAGGGAAGAATGAAAAACTGTTTTTT
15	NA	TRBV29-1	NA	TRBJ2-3	CSVMRDLYSTDTQYF	TGCAGCGTGATGCGGGACCTATATAGCACAGATACGCAGTATTTT
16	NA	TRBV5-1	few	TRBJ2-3	CASSLAGVSASDTQYF	TGCGCCAGCAGCTTGGCCGGGGTCTCCGCTTCAGATACGCAGTATTTT
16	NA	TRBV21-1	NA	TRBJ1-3	CASSKAARSSGNTIYF	TGTGCCAGCAGCAAAGCGGCCCGGAGCTCTGGAAACACCATATATTTT
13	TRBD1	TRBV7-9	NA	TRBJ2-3	CASSGTGGDTQYF	TGTGCCAGCTCCGGGACAGGGGGGGATACGCAGTATTTT
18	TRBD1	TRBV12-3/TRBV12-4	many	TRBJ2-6	CASSPEGDRDSLANVLTF	TGTGCCAGCAGCCCCGAGGGAGACAGGGACAGTTTGGCCAACGTCCTGACTTTC
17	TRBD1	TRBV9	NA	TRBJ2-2	CASSNPGQGLNTGELFF	TGTGCCAGCAGCAACCCGGGACAGGGCCTCAACACCGGGGAGCTGTTTTTT
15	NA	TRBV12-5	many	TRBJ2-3	CASGPGTANLGTQYF	TGTGCTAGTGGTCCCGGGACTGCCAACCTCGGTACGCAGTATTTT
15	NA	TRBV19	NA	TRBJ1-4	CASSGTDATNEKLFF	TGTGCCAGTAGTGGTACCGATGCAACTAATGAAAAACTGTTTTTT
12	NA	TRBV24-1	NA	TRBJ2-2	CATGASTGELFF	TGTGCCACCGGGGCGAGCACCGGGGAGCTGTTTTTT
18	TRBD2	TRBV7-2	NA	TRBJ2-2	CASSLRGTSGGRAGELFF	TGTGCCAGCAGCCTCCGGGGGACTAGCGGGGGGAGGGCCGGGGAGCTGTTTTTT
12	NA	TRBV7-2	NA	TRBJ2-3	CASTRLGDAQYF	TGTGCCAGCACGAGATTAGGAGATGCGCAGTATTTT
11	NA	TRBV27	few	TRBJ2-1	CASSKNNEQFF	TGTGCCAGCAGTAAAAACAATGAGCAGTTCTTC
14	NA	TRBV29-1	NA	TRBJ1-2	CSVDEGIFHYGYTF	TGCAGCGTTGATGAAGGGATCTTCCACTATGGCTACACCTTC
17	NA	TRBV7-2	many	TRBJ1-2	CASSLEGPGASNYGYTF	TGTGCCAGCAGCTTAGAAGGGCCAGGGGCCTCTAACTATGGCTACACCTTC
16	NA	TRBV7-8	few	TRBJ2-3	CASSLDQPRPGDTQYF	TGTGCCAGCAGCTTAGATCAGCCTCGCCCCGGAGATACGCAGTATTTT
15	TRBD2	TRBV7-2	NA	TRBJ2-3	CASTPAGVSTDTQYF	TGTGCCAGCACCCCAGCGGGAGTAAGCACAGATACGCAGTATTTT
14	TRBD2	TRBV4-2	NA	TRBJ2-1	CASSLRGGQDEQFF	TGTGCCAGCAGCTTACGGGGGGGCCAGGATGAGCAGTTCTTC
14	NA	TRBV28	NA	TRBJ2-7	CASSLLGVRYEQYF	TGTGCCAGCAGTTTATTGGGGGTCCGCTACGAGCAGTACTTC
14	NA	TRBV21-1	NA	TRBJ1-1	CASSTKVGDTEAFF	TGTGCCAGCAGCACCAAGGTCGGAGACACTGAAGCTTTCTTT
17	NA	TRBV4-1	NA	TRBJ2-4	CASSQVQAGRAKNIQYF	TGCGCCAGCAGCCAAGTTCAGGCGGGCCGGGCCAAAAACATTCAGTACTTC
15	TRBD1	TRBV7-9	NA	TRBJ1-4	CASSPQGAANEKLFF	TGTGCCAGCAGCCCACAGGGGGCGGCTAATGAAAAACTGTTTTTT
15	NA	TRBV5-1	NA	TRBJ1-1	CASSLGLVLNTEAFF	TGCGCCAGCAGCTTGGGACTAGTGCTGAACACTGAAGCTTTCTTT
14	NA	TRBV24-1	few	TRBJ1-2	CATSDSRRASGYTF	TGTGCCACCAGTGATTCTCGACGGGCGTCTGGCTACACCTTC
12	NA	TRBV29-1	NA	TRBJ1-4	CSVTRGGEKLFF	TGCAGCGTGACTCGAGGTGGAGAAAAACTGTTTTTT